One and the same sample provided the 11 T cell receptor beta chains below, sequenced in a study of technical replicates of blood from several donors. The data were produced by immunoSEQ multiplex PCR, yet TCRdb's version contains in-frame clones alone and is incomplete. The sample holds about 80,000 clones; 95% to 97% are singletons and the top ten take under 0.35%. Material for sequencing was T cells isolated from PBMCs. The receptors here all came from a human donor in good health.

This clone appeared a single time. The gene calls are TRBV7-2 and TRBJ1-2, with D tentatively TRBD1 (6 bases). Germline CDR1 is SGHTA and CDR2 is FQGNSA. The V and J ends lost 8 bases and 7 bases respectively, with 23 bases between them. The CDR3 contains 15 residues. The CDR3 DNA reads as TGTGCCAGCGCACGGGGTACAGACAGGAAAGGTGGCTACACCTTC. It yields the protein CASARGTDRKGGYTF. The complete variable domain, with remaining parts taken from reference TRBV7-2 and TRBJ1-2, reads GAGVSQSPSNKVTEKGKDVELRCDPISGHTALYWYRQSLGQGLEFLIYFQGNSAPDKSGLPSDRFSAERTGGSVSTLTIQRTQQEDSAVYLCASARGTDRKGGYTFGSGTRLTVV.

J is TRBJ2-2 and V is TRBV7-9, with a possible D match to TRBD1 (5 bases). This CDR3 contains 14 residues. The germline V and J ends were trimmed by 6 bases and 2 bases, with 10 bases remaining between them. Germline values: CDR1 SEHNR, CDR2 FQNEAQ (reference sequence). CDR3 in amino acids: CASRQETNTGELFF. The CDR3 coding sequence is TGTGCCAGCAGACAGGAGACAAACACCGGGGAGCTGTTTTTT.

The CDR3 is CASRNRGPGGNTIYF. CDR3 nucleotides: TGTGCCAGCAGGAACAGGGGGCCTGGGGGAAACACCATATATTTT. The chain uses TRBV6-5 and TRBJ1-3; TRBD1 matches at 9 bases. Trimming cost V 6 bases and J 4 bases; bases outside gene matches: 7. CDR1 and CDR2 from the germline V gene are MNHEY and SVGAGI. This CDR3 has 15 residues.

The chain joins TRBV10-3 to TRBJ1-5; a weak D match, TRBD1 (5 bases). Trimming stripped 0 bases from V and 1 base from J, with 7 bases between. In germline, CDR1 is ENHRY, CDR2 SYGVKD. The CDR3 contains 15 residues. The CDR3 bases are TGTGCCATCAGTGAGTCCGGACAAAGCAATCAGCCCCAGCATTTT. Translation gives CAISESGQSNQPQHF.

This clone has just one count. V usage is TRBV27 and J usage is TRBJ2-7; 10 bases agree with TRBD2. Germline V gives CDR1 MNHEY, CDR2 SMNVEV (reference sequence). The CDR3 runs 15 residues. The trim removed 8 bases at V and 0 bases at J, leaving 7 bases unmatched. The CDR3 DNA is TGTGCCAGCGGAGGACTAGCGGAAGTCTCCTACGAGCAGTACTTC. Amino acid sequence: CASGGLAEVSYEQYF.

The chain uses TRBV15 and TRBJ1-1, with D possibly being TRBD1 (5 bases). This CDR3 region has 14 residues. Germline V gene lookup returns CDR1 LNHNV and CDR2 YYDKDF (reference sequence). V gave up 5 bases and J gave up 3 bases, with 13 bases separating them. CDR3 loop: CATSLGQEYTEAFF. Written as DNA, the CDR3 is TGTGCCACCAGCCTCGGACAAGAGTACACTGAAGCTTTCTTT.

The chain combines TRBV6-6 with TRBJ1-1, with 9 bases matching TRBD1. The CDR3 contains 12 residues. CDR1 MNHNY and CDR2 SVGAGI come from the germline V gene (reference sequence). Germline trimming cut 10 bases from V and 4 bases from J; bases unmatched to any gene: 4. The chain's CDR3 is CAIRQGGTEAFF. As DNA, the CDR3 is TGTGCCATCCGACAGGGGGGCACTGAAGCTTTCTTT.

This chain links TRBV6-5 with TRBJ1-4; D is uncertain. CDR3 size: 11 residues. Germline-derived CDR1 and CDR2 are MNHEY and SVGAGI. Trimming cost V 4 bases and J 6 bases, with 3 bases left between them. CDR3: CASSSDEKLFF. CDR3 coding DNA: TGTGCCAGCAGTTCTGATGAAAAACTGTTTTTT.

This chain joins TRBV6-5 and TRBJ1-4; no firm D call. The germline CDR1 and CDR2 sequences are MNHEY and SVGAGI. The CDR3 length is 14 residues. Between the trimmed V and J ends, which lost 2 bases and 5 bases, there was a span of 9 bases. CDR3 residues: CASSYPGRNEKLFF. The CDR3 nucleotides are TGTGCCAGCAGTTACCCAGGAAGGAATGAAAAACTGTTTTTT.

The chain links TRBV18 to TRBJ1-1; D call uncertain. This CDR3 has 14 residues. V was cut by 5 bases and J by 1 base, with 11 bases left in between. From germline, CDR1 is KGHSH and CDR2 LQKENI. In nucleotides, the CDR3 is TGTGCCAGCTCAGCTACTATGGAGAACACTGAAGCTTTCTTT. Amino acids: CASSATMENTEAFF.

V is TRBV19 and J is TRBJ2-7; 9 bases agree with TRBD2. Trimming at V came to 1 base and at J to 3 bases, leaving 7 bases not matched to a gene. Germline loops: CDR1 LNHDA, CDR2 SQIVND (reference sequence). The CDR3 spans 16 residues. The CDR3 bases are TGTGCCAGTAGTATAGGGCCCACTAGCGGGTTCTACGAGCAGTACTTC. Protein: CASSIGPTSGFYEQYF.